This TCR beta chain was sequenced in a study of CD8 T cells in ankylosing spondylitis. Study-level points and caveats: Disease-linked clones were found to be CD8+ and relatively rare in peripheral blood. Matched synovial fluid from ankylosing spondylitis patients was reported to be enriched for disease-linked clones. Among TCR beta sequences, a motif of several highly homologous variants appeared characteristic of ankylosing spondylitis blood.

There are many counts of this clonotype. Its antigen remains unidentified. In making TCR beta libraries, quantitative 5'-RACE with molecular barcodes was used. Each CDR3 protein gets one entry after TCRdb re-called the 5' RACE reads with MiXCR. The sample includes under 250,000 distinct CDR3 sequences, over 9.5% of them seen just once. CDR3 size: 11 residues. Germline CDR1 and CDR2: ENHRY and SYGVKD. Deletions cut 3 bases from V and 10 bases from J, with 10 bases between. V usage is TRBV10-3 and J usage is TRBJ2-7, with a tentative D call TRBD1 (5 bases). This clonotype was sampled from a male donor with ankylosing spondylitis or in good health (not recorded which). Sequenced: blood, either unsorted or a sorted T cell fraction (not recorded which). In DNA, the CDR3 is TGTGCCATCAGTGATTCGACAGAACAGTACTTC. Its protein is CAISDSTEQYF.